This T cell receptor beta chain was recovered during a study of STAT5B mutations in CD4+ large granular lymphocyte leukemia. Study at large: The CDR3 'QG' motif was associated with a particular HLA allele among healthy donors.

From germline, CDR1 is SQVTM and CDR2 ANQGSEA. The CDR3 totals 12 residues. V lost 4 bases to trimming and J lost 8 bases; unmatched junction nucleotides: 3. Authors' analysis steps: A productive frequency of 2.59 x 10-5 was the lowest detectable. Sequencing used immunoSEQ multiplex PCR; TCRdb keeps in-frame clones, though not all of them. Clonal size and the V and J genes are those of that table, whereas D and trimming came from the DNA. In the table there are 20,000 to 25,000 clones, 60% to 80% of which are singletons. This chain joins TRBV29-1 and TRBJ2-2; the match to TRBD1 covers 8 bases. Sequenced material: CD4+ T cells from blood buffy coats. This TCR was sampled from a human donor in good health. The CDR3 coding sequence is TGCAGCGTTGGACAGGGGAGGGGGGAGCTGTTTTTT. It is translated as CSVGQGRGELFF.